This section outlines one T cell receptor (beta chain) sequence together with its context. Its antigen is undetermined. Germline CDR1 is DFQATT and CDR2 is SNEGSKA (reference sequence). The ends were cut back, 1 base at V and 8 bases at J, with 17 bases in the middle. The CDR3 length is 15 residues. With constant-segment primers, 5'RACE yielded cDNA libraries of TCR alpha and TCR beta that carried sample barcodes and UMIs. TCRdb redid the calling of the 5' RACE reads with MiXCR, one entry per CDR3 protein. The profile shows about 560,000 distinct CDR3 sequences, about 20% of them singletons. The data derive from a study of T-cell memory formation after mild COVID-19. Overall study context: TCR clusters were largely donor specific. Study-wide points: CD4+ contracting clones were mainly CM and EM; CD8+ ones, EMRA. Day 15 to 85 contracting clones showed balanced CD4/CD8; later expanders leaned CD4+.

The V and J genes are TRBV20-1 and TRBJ1-4, with D uncertain. The material sequenced was PBMCs or a T cell subset sorted from them (not recorded which). This TCR came from an adult woman who had mild COVID-19 (a few samples of this study predate the infection). Cell type and time point are not known. The CDR3 DNA follows: TGCAGTGCTAGAGGTGGCGGATCCCTTGGGGAAAAACTGTTTTTT. Residues: CSARGGGSLGEKLFF.